The 11 T cell receptor beta chains listed next were all sequenced from one sample in a study of cytomegalovirus exposure and HLA in healthy donors. 60 Vbeta and 13 Jbeta primers were used in PCR. Libraries were prepared by immunoSEQ multiplex PCR; TCRdb keeps only in-frame clonotypes and omits some of them. The table includes 130,000 or so clones, approximately 80% detected once. Sequencing was performed on PBMCs. These TCRs come from a man between 40 and 49 years old in good health and CMV-seronegative.

This clone was counted between two and nine times. The V gene is TRBV11-3, the J gene TRBJ1-3; tentatively, D is TRBD1 (6 bases). Per the germline V gene, CDR1 is SGHNT and CDR2 is YENEEA. The CDR3 sequence is 14 residues long. Trimming pared 3 bases from V and 5 bases from J, leaving 11 bases between. The CDR3 here is CASSFEGTRNTIYF. The DNA of the CDR3 is TGTGCCAGCAGCTTCGAGGGGACAAGAAACACCATATATTTT.

The V and J genes are TRBV18 and TRBJ2-1, with a possible D match to TRBD1 (5 bases). Germline values: CDR1 KGHSH, CDR2 LQKENI. The ends were cut back, 3 bases at V and 0 bases at J, with 15 bases in the middle. The length of the CDR3 is 17 residues. The DNA for the CDR3 is TGTGCCAGCTCACCGGGGCGACAGACCAGCTCCTACAATGAGCAGTTCTTC. Protein: CASSPGRQTSSYNEQFF.

Note on this clone: It may be a read error: a sequence one base away is much more abundant. The sample has other DNA sequences that encode this CDR3 too. This chain uses TRBV4-1 with TRBJ1-1; D not certain. Trimming cost V 0 bases and J 1 base, with 12 bases left between them. The CDR3 spans 16 residues. CDR1 and CDR2 from the germline V gene are MGHRA and YSYEKL. CDR3 sequence reads: CASSQEMDGGNTEAFF. The CDR3 bases are TGCGCCAGCAGCCAAGAGATGGATGGAGGGAACACTGAAGCTTTCTTT.

V is TRBV5-1 and J is TRBJ2-5; maybe TRBD1 (6 bases). The CDR3 loop spans 16 amino acids. CDR1 and CDR2 (germline): SGHRS, YFSETQ. Trimming left V 2 bases short and J 1 base short, with 15 bases between. As DNA, the CDR3 is TGCGCCAGCAGCTTCAGGGGAAATGGGGGCCAAGAGACCCAGTACTTC. Protein product: CASSFRGNGGQETQYF.

The chain combines TRBV29-1 with TRBJ2-7, with a weak D call TRBD1 (6 bases). The CDR3 is made up of 15 amino acids. The V end was cut by 8 bases, the J end by 5 bases, with 25 bases between. Germline loops: CDR1 SQVTM, CDR2 ANQGSEA. The CDR3 bases are TGCAGCACCTCAAGTCCGGTCTCAGGGGTACACGAGCAGTACTTC. Amino acids: CSTSSPVSGVHEQYF.

This chain links TRBV18 with TRBJ2-2, with TRBD2 matching 7 bases. V lost 3 bases and J lost 1; bases outside the gene matches: 17. Germline V gene sequence: CDR1 KGHSH, CDR2 LQKENI. CDR3 size: 20 residues. The CDR3 sequence is CASSPLVGGASGMNTGELFF. CDR3 nucleotides: TGTGCCAGCTCACCCCTTGTTGGAGGAGCTAGCGGTATGAACACCGGGGAGCTGTTTTTT. Using reference TRBV18 and TRBJ2-2 for the parts outside the CDR3, the full variable domain is NAGVMQNPRHLVRRRGQEARLRCSPMKGHSHVYWYRQLPEEGLKFMVYLQKENIIDESGMPKERFSAEFPKEGPSILRIQQVVRGDSAAYFCASSPLVGGASGMNTGELFFGEGSRLTVL.

This clone was seen a handful of times. Written as DNA, the CDR3 is TGTGCCAGCAGCCACGACAGGGGGCACCAGCCCCAGCATTTT. Its translation is CASSHDRGHQPQHF. This rearrangement joins TRBV12-1 to TRBJ1-5; the table calls TRBD1, which could not be checked here. TRBV12-1 is a pseudogene locus. The CDR3 loop spans 14 amino acids.

This sequence joins TRBV4-1 and TRBJ2-5, with 8 bases lining up with TRBD2. V gave up 0 bases and J gave up 5 bases; unmatched junction bases: 11. The germline gives CDR1 MGHRA, CDR2 YSYEKL. The CDR3 extends over 17 amino acids. The CDR3 nucleotides are TGCGCCAGCAGCCAAGACCTGGGGGAAGCGGGAGAGGAGACCCAGTACTTC. This sequence encodes CASSQDLGEAGEETQYF.

The gene calls are TRBV7-9 and TRBJ2-5; 13 bases map to TRBD2. There are 13 residues in the CDR3. Germline CDR1 SEHNR, CDR2 FQNEAQ (reference sequence). Trimming cost V 8 bases and J 5 bases; bases outside gene matches: 2. CDR3 loop: CASGTSGMETQYF. In nucleotides, the CDR3 is TGTGCCAGCGGGACTAGCGGGATGGAGACCCAGTACTTC.

The V call is TRBV7-8, the J call TRBJ2-3; TRBD1 aligns across 7 bases. The germline CDR1 and CDR2 sequences are SGHVS and FQNEAQ. Trimming cost V 3 bases and J 6 bases; bases outside gene matches: 3. CDR3 length: 13 residues. CDR3 nucleotide sequence: TGTGCCAGCAGCTTCCAGGGGGTGGATACGCAGTATTTT. Translation: CASSFQGVDTQYF.

This rearrangement joins TRBV30 to TRBJ2-3; the match to TRBD2 covers 13 bases. Germline V gene lookup returns CDR1 GTSNPN and CDR2 SVGIG (reference sequence). The trim removed 3 bases at V and 4 bases at J, leaving 1 base unmatched. This CDR3 is built from 14 residues. This CDR3 is CAWRLAGGPDTQYF. DNA of the CDR3: TGTGCCTGGAGACTAGCGGGGGGGCCAGATACGCAGTATTTT.